This T cell receptor (beta chain) was identified in a study of T-cell memory formation after mild COVID-19. This clonotype was seen at least ten times. The antigen is not known. V lost 4 bases and J lost 5; bases outside the gene matches: 3. Germline V lookup: CDR1 MNHEY, CDR2 SVGEGT. The CDR3 runs to 13 residues. TCRdb passed the 5' RACE reads through MiXCR, listing each CDR3 protein once. The sample carries over 10,000 distinct CDR3 sequences, around 15% recorded once. Whole-study results and caveats: The study found balanced CD4/CD8 in clones contracting day 15 to 85 and a CD4+ lean in later expanders. Mainly in CM and EM were contracting CD4+ clones; CD8+ were in EMRA.

Input material: PBMCs or a T cell subset sorted from them (not recorded which). The chain carries TRBV6-2 or TRBV6-3 and TRBJ2-7; TRBD2 aligns across 9 bases. The sequence derives from a man between 18 and 35 years old who had mild COVID-19 (a few samples of this study predate the infection). Cell type and time point are not known. CDR3 loop: CASSWGLADEQYV. The CDR3 bases are TGTGCCAGCAGTTGGGGACTAGCCGACGAGCAGTACGTC.